Shown below are 25 T cell receptor beta chains from a single sample sequenced in a study of blood T cell repertoires in COVID-19. The protocol was immunoSEQ multiplex PCR, while the TCRdb copy is restricted to in-frame clones and leaves out a portion. The data contain 200,000 or so clones, roughly 90% of them singletons. Sequenced input: PBMCs or T cells enriched from blood (not recorded which). These receptors came from a woman aged 18-29 years who had recovered from COVID-19.

In its sample, this clone was seen a few times. The chain joins TRBV6-5 to TRBJ2-7; 9 positions match TRBD1. Per germline, CDR1 MNHEY and CDR2 SVGAGI. The CDR3 is made up of 14 amino acids. The V segment lost 6 bases and the J segment 2 bases; nucleotides outside the gene matches: 5. The CDR3 DNA follows: TGTGCCAGCAGAACCGGGACAGGGACCTACGAGCAGTACTTC. Amino acid sequence: CASRTGTGTYEQYF.

This chain connects TRBV19 to TRBJ1-1; D is undetermined. The CDR3 runs to 14 residues. V was cut by 5 bases and J by 5 bases, with 15 bases left in between. Germline CDR1 LNHDA, CDR2 SQIVND (reference sequence). The CDR3 loop is CASSVVGGRTEAFF. As DNA, the CDR3 is TGTGCCAGTAGTGTTGTGGGTGGGAGGACTGAAGCTTTCTTT.

The rearrangement joins TRBV18 to TRBJ2-1; the D is unclear. The CDR3 has 15 residues. Germline V gene lookup returns CDR1 KGHSH and CDR2 LQKENI. The germline V and J ends were trimmed by 0 bases and 7 bases, with 13 bases remaining between them. In DNA form, the CDR3 reads TGTGCCAGCTCACCACCGGGTTCTACGGGTAATGAGCAGTTCTTC. Protein sequence: CASSPPGSTGNEQFF.

J is TRBJ2-3 and V is TRBV18, with D unresolved. The germline gives CDR1 KGHSH, CDR2 LQKENI. The CDR3 loop spans 14 amino acids. The V end was cut by 3 bases, the J end by 2 bases, with 9 bases between. The CDR3: CASSPRGLTDTQYF. CDR3 DNA: TGTGCCAGCTCACCCCGCGGTCTCACAGATACGCAGTATTTT. The variable domain in full, with the rest retrieved from reference TRBV18 and TRBJ2-3, is NAGVMQNPRHLVRRRGQEARLRCSPMKGHSHVYWYRQLPEEGLKFMVYLQKENIIDESGMPKERFSAEFPKEGPSILRIQQVVRGDSAAYFCASSPRGLTDTQYFGPGTRLTVL.

This chain joins TRBV28 and TRBJ2-7; D perhaps matches TRBD2 (5 bases). This CDR3 is built from 15 residues. CDR1 MDHEN and CDR2 SYDVKM come from the germline V gene. The V end was cut by 5 bases, the J end by 4 bases, with 18 bases between. CDR3 DNA sequence: TGTGCCAGCAGTCCTGACCGGGGAGCGTTATACGAGCAGTACTTC. Protein sequence: CASSPDRGALYEQYF. Full variable domain (remainder filled in from reference TRBV28 and TRBJ2-7): DVKVTQSSRYLVKRTGEKVFLECVQDMDHENMFWYRQDPGLGLRLIYFSYDVKMKEKGDIPEGYSVSREKKERFSLILESASTNQTSMYLCASSPDRGALYEQYFGPGTRLTVT.

The chain links TRBV3-1 (or the pseudogene TRBV3-2) to TRBJ1-5, with 9 bases identical to TRBD1. The CDR3 spans 13 residues. V lost 8 bases and J lost 5; bases outside the gene matches: 4. Germline values: CDR1 LGHDT, CDR2 YNNKEL (reference sequence). CDR3 in DNA: TGTGCCAGCGGACAGGGGTTTGATCAGCCCCAGCATTTT. This translates into CASGQGFDQPQHF.

This sequence joins TRBV6-2 or TRBV6-3 and TRBJ1-2; weak D call: TRBD1 (5 bases). CDR1 is MNHEY and CDR2 is SVGEGT in the germline V gene. CDR3 length: 14 residues. The V gene lost 4 bases and the J gene lost 2 bases, with 11 bases spanning the gap. In DNA form, the CDR3 reads TGTGCCAGCAGTTTGGCAGGGCTAAACTATGGCTACACCTTC. Amino acids: CASSLAGLNYGYTF.

With respect to this clone: The conserved closing phenylalanine or tryptophan is absent in this CDR3, likely reflecting a read error. The limits of the CDR3 on the DNA are not certain, so only TCRdb's listed CDR3 is given. V is TRBV6-2 or TRBV6-3 and J is TRBJ1-2; the tabulated D call, TRBD1, remains unverified against the DNA. The CDR3 is 17 residues long, counting both termini. CDR1 and CDR2 (germline): MNHEY, SVGEGT. The CDR3 loop is CASSPGSFEDRPPVLID.

The CDR3 bases are TGTGCCAGCAGCCCGGCCGGGGTTTGGGACACTGAAGCTTTCTTT. This encodes CASSPAGVWDTEAFF. V usage is TRBV14 and J usage is TRBJ1-1; no clear D. Trimming removed 4 bases from V and 3 bases from J, with 15 bases in between. There are 15 residues in the CDR3. The germline V gene has CDR1 SGHDN and CDR2 FVKESK.

The chain couples TRBV27 to TRBJ2-1; unclear D gene. The V gene's germline CDR1 is MNHEY and CDR2 SMNVEV (reference sequence). The V end was cut by 4 bases, the J end by 8 bases, with 15 bases between. CDR3 size: 14 residues. DNA of the CDR3: TGTGCCAGCAGTTCAGGCCCCCCTAATGATGAGCAGTTCTTC. Translated, it gives CASSSGPPNDEQFF.

This chain uses TRBV11-2 with TRBJ2-7, with D tentatively TRBD2 (7 bases). The CDR3 is 18 amino acids. V lost 1 base, J lost 2 bases, and 21 bases lay in between. Germline CDR1 SGHAT, CDR2 FQNNGV. The CDR3 sequence: CASSLVAVVRGLTYEQYF. DNA of the CDR3: TGTGCCAGCAGCTTAGTCGCCGTGGTGCGGGGGCTGACCTACGAGCAGTACTTC.

This clone was seen just once. The chain carries TRBV5-1 and TRBJ2-1; 10 bases map to TRBD2. The V and J ends lost 3 bases and 7 bases, in that order; junction bases with no gene match: 7. CDR3 length: 15 residues. Germline CDR1 reads SGHRS; CDR2 reads YFSETQ. In DNA form, the CDR3 reads TGCGCCAGCAGCTCGCAGCGGGGGGGCTGGAATGAGCAGTTCTTC. Its translation: CASSSQRGGWNEQFF.

The chain joins TRBV27 to TRBJ1-2, with 7 bases aligning to TRBD1. V dropped 3 bases and J dropped 1; count of bases not matched to a gene: 8. This CDR3 has 16 residues. The germline V gene encodes CDR1 MNHEY and CDR2 SMNVEV (reference sequence). The CDR3 region is CASSLRGGPINYGYTF. The CDR3 DNA is TGTGCCAGCAGTTTGCGAGGGGGCCCAATTAACTATGGCTACACCTTC.

The genes are TRBV10-3 and TRBJ2-2; TRBD1 matches 9 bases. Germline V gene lookup returns CDR1 ENHRY and CDR2 SYGVKD. This CDR3 has 16 residues. V dropped 5 bases and J dropped 1; count of bases not matched to a gene: 5. The CDR3 here is CAISYRGPGNTGELFF. DNA for the CDR3: TGTGCCATCAGTTACAGGGGGCCGGGGAACACCGGGGAGCTGTTTTTT.

This rearrangement joins TRBV18 to TRBJ1-1; D uncertain. Germline-derived CDR1 and CDR2 are KGHSH and LQKENI. V was trimmed by 2 bases and J by 1 base, leaving 5 bases between them. This CDR3 has 13 residues. The CDR3 reads CASSPAANTEAFF. As DNA, the CDR3 is TGTGCCAGCTCACCAGCGGCGAACACTGAAGCTTTCTTT.

This clone was seen a single time. The chain recombines TRBV27 with TRBJ1-6, with TRBD1 matching over 8 bases. The CDR3 covers 12 residues. V shed 8 bases and J 9 bases; nucleotides not matched to a gene: 3. CDR1 and CDR2 from the germline V gene are MNHEY and SMNVEV (reference sequence). The CDR3 loop reads CASGTGSSPLHF. CDR3 nucleotide sequence: TGTGCCAGCGGGACAGGAAGTTCACCCCTCCACTTT.

This sequence joins TRBV3-1 (or the pseudogene TRBV3-2) and TRBJ2-5, with D hard to call. This CDR3 spans 15 amino acids. Trimming left V 0 bases short and J 3 bases short, with 11 bases between. CDR1 is LGHDT and CDR2 is YNNKEL in the germline V gene (reference sequence). CDR3 bases: TGTGCCAGCAGCCAAGAGTGGCGGCGGAAAGAGACCCAGTACTTC. Amino acid sequence: CASSQEWRRKETQYF.

This sequence joins TRBV4-1 and TRBJ1-6; 7 bases map to TRBD1. V was clipped by 1 base and J by 0 bases; unmatched bases: 6. This CDR3 is built from 18 residues. Germline V CDR1 and CDR2: MGHRA, YSYEKL. CDR3 bases: TGCGCCAGCAGCCAAGGAAGGACAGGCAGCTCCTATAATTCACCCCTCCACTTT. Its translation: CASSQGRTGSSYNSPLHF.

CDR3 sequence (DNA): TGTGCCAGCAGTGACCTTAACAGGGGGAGCACAGATACGCAGTATTTT. Translating gives CASSDLNRGSTDTQYF. The chain joins TRBV6-1 to TRBJ2-3; TRBD1 matches 8 bases. V dropped 3 bases and J dropped 0; count of bases not matched to a gene: 5. Germline CDR1 is MNHNS and CDR2 is SASEGT. The CDR3 runs to 16 residues.

V is TRBV27 and J is TRBJ1-5, with a tentative D call TRBD1 (5 bases). The CDR3 covers 13 residues. Germline V gene sequence: CDR1 MNHEY, CDR2 SMNVEV (reference sequence). V gave up 2 bases and J gave up 11 bases, with 13 bases separating them. The CDR3 DNA reads TGTGCCAGCAGTTTAGGACAATCCGGAACCCAGCATTTT. Its translation: CASSLGQSGTQHF.

The V and J genes are TRBV2 and TRBJ2-2; the match to TRBD1 covers 7 bases. CDR1 and CDR2 from the germline V gene are SNHLY and FYNNEI. V lost 4 bases, J lost 3 bases, and 5 bases stayed unmatched. This CDR3 has 15 amino acids. The CDR3 nucleotides read TGTGCCAGCAGTGCGCAGACAGGGTACACCGGGGAGCTGTTTTTT. This gives the protein CASSAQTGYTGELFF.

V gene TRBV9 combines with J gene TRBJ1-1; 10 nucleotides match TRBD1. The J segment lost 4 bases and the V segment lost 0 bases, leaving 6 bases of the junction unmatched. The CDR3 extends over 16 amino acids. Germline V gene data show CDR1 as SGDLS and CDR2 as YYNGEE. The chain's CDR3 is CASSVGAGTGATEAFF. The CDR3 region has the DNA TGTGCCAGCAGCGTAGGGGCGGGGACAGGGGCCACTGAAGCTTTCTTT.

The chain employs TRBV7-2 and TRBJ1-5; no clear D. Trimming stripped 3 bases from V and 6 bases from J, with 6 bases between. Germline V gene lookup returns CDR1 SGHTA and CDR2 FQGNSA. The CDR3 extends over 12 amino acids. CDR3 sequence reads: CASSFPFQPQHF. CDR3 in DNA: TGTGCCAGCAGCTTCCCGTTTCAGCCCCAGCATTTT. Drawing the rest from reference TRBV7-2 and TRBJ1-5, the complete variable domain is GAGVSQSPSNKVTEKGKDVELRCDPISGHTALYWYRQSLGQGLEFLIYFQGNSAPDKSGLPSDRFSAERTGGSVSTLTIQRTQQEDSAVYLCASSFPFQPQHFGDGTRLSIL.

This clone has a handful of counts. Here the CDR3 DNA reads TGCGCCAGCAGCCAAGAAAGCAGGGGTATTGGTGGCTACACCTTC. Translation gives CASSQESRGIGGYTF. The rearrangement links TRBV4-1 to TRBJ1-2, with a possible D match to TRBD1 (6 bases). The V and J ends lost 0 bases and 7 bases respectively, with 15 bases between them. This CDR3 spans 15 amino acids. Per germline, CDR1 MGHRA and CDR2 YSYEKL.

This clone was observed once. This chain joins TRBV28 and TRBJ2-4; 10 positions match TRBD1. Germline V gene data show CDR1 as MDHEN and CDR2 as SYDVKM. This CDR3 is 17 amino acids long. J lost 2 bases, V lost 5 bases, and 9 bases had no gene match. CDR3 protein: CASSPYMTGGTKNIQYF. The CDR3 DNA sequence: TGTGCCAGCAGTCCCTACATGACAGGGGGCACCAAAAACATTCAGTACTTC.